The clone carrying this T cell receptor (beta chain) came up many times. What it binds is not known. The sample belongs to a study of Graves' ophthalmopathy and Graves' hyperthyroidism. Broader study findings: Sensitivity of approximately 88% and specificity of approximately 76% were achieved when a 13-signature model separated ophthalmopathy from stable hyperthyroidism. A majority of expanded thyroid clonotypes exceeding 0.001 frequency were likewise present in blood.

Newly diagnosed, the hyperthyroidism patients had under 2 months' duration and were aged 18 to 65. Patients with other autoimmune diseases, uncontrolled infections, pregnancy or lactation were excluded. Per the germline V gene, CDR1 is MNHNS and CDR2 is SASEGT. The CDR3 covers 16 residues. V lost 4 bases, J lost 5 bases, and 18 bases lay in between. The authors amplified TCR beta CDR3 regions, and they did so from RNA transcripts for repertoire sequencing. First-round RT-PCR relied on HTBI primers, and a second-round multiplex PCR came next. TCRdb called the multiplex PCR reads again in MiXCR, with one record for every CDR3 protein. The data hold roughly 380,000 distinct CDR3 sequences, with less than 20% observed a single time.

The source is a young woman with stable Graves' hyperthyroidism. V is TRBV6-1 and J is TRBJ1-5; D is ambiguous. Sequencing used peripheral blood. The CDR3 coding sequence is TGTGCCAGCAGTGCTCGATCTTCACTATCCGATCAGCCCCAGCATTTT. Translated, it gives CASSARSSLSDQPQHF.